This T cell receptor (beta chain) was obtained from a study of T cells after yellow fever vaccination. Study at large: Some fractions had low cell numbers, and these were prepared with SMART-Seq v4 Ultra Low Input. Study-level findings and limits: Only a small proportion of the clonotypes turned up in both the CD4 and the CD8 compartments, likely arising from convergent recombination. The study re-detected most primary-vaccination clones after the booster (roughly 96% CD4, approximately 87% CD8).

Germline assignment: CDR1 SGHTA and CDR2 FQGNSA. The V gene lost 1 base and the J gene lost 11 bases, with 14 bases spanning the gap. The CDR3 consists of 13 residues. For this clonotype: Antigen unknown.

As TCR cDNA was made by 5'RACE template switching, a universal primer site and UMIs were added. MiXCR, run by TCRdb on the 5' RACE reads, gives a single entry per CDR3 protein. Among about 580,000 distinct CDR3 sequences listed, about a sixth were seen once. This sequence originates from a man aged 18 to 35 who received the YFV17D yellow fever vaccine. This specimen consisted of PBMCs, obtained 5 days after the first yellow fever vaccination. V gene TRBV7-2 combines with J gene TRBJ1-1, with a possible D match to TRBD1 (6 bases). This CDR3 reads CASSLGTGSVAFF. The CDR3 coding sequence is TGTGCCAGCAGCTTAGGAACAGGGTCGGTGGCTTTCTTT.